A selection of T cell receptor beta chains follows, all from one sample in a study of cytotoxic CD8 clonotypes in ibrutinib-treated CLL. Sequencing used immunoSEQ multiplex PCR; TCRdb keeps in-frame clones, though not all of them. The sample lists hundreds of thousands of clones, about 80% occurring once. This specimen consisted of PBMCs, obtained before ibrutinib treatment. All receptors come from a human donor with chronic lymphocytic leukemia. Both conserved end residues are part of each CDR3. A D gene is named only where the DNA matches it firmly. Clone size is not always given. Where it is, it says once, few, many or a class for expanded clones.

J | D | V | size | DNA | CDR3
TRBJ1-2 | . | TRBV29-1 | . | TGCAGCGTTGAATCGATTTTAGAAAGCGGGGCGGTTAACTATGGCTACACCTTC | CSVESILESGAVNYGYTF
TRBJ2-1 | . | TRBV15 | . | TGTGCCACCAGCCAGACCTCTCGGTCGGACAATGAGCAGTTCTTC | CATSQTSRSDNEQFF
TRBJ2-1 | TRBD2 | TRBV4-3 | . | TGCGCCAGCAGCCAAGAACTAGCGGGAGGGCTGTTGAGAGATGAGCAGTTCTTC | CASSQELAGGLLRDEQFF
TRBJ1-4 | . | TRBV28 | . | TGTGCCAGCAGTTTCGGCAGAACCAATGAAAAACTGTTTTTT | CASSFGRTNEKLFF
TRBJ1-2 | . | TRBV10-3 | once | TGTGCCATCAGTGGACATGGAGATGGCTACACCTTC | CAISGHGDGYTF
TRBJ2-7 | TRBD2 | TRBV4-1 | . | TGCGCCAGCAGCCAACCCCCTAGCGGGAACCACGAGCAGTACTTC | CASSQPPSGNHEQYF
TRBJ1-1 | TRBD1 | TRBV30 | . | TGTGCCTGGAGTCCTCGTCCGACAGGGATGAACACTGAAGCTTTCTTT | CAWSPRPTGMNTEAFF
TRBJ2-7 | . | TRBV4-3 | . | TGCGCCAGCAGCCAAGAGTCTAGCATGGTGCAGTACTTC | CASSQESSMVQYF
TRBJ2-1 | . | TRBV2 | . | TGTGCCAGCAGCGAGGACCGAAGCTCCTACAATGAGCAGTTCTTC | CASSEDRSSYNEQFF
TRBJ2-7 | TRBD2 | TRBV27 | . | TGTGCCAGCAGTCAGAGGACTAGCGGACCCTACGAGCAGTACTTC | CASSQRTSGPYEQYF
TRBJ1-5 | . | TRBV2 | once | TGTGCCAGCAGTGAAAGGGGGATCGTACCCCAGCATTTT | CASSERGIVPQHF
TRBJ2-7 | TRBD1 | TRBV4-3 | . | TGCGCCAGCAGCCAAAGCGGGACAGGGGTGTACGAGCAGTACTTC | CASSQSGTGVYEQYF
TRBJ2-5 | TRBD2 | TRBV7-6 | . | TGTGCCAGCAGCTTAGCACCGGGACTAGTGGGTAAAGAGACCCAGTACTTC | CASSLAPGLVGKETQYF
TRBJ2-7 | . | TRBV14 | . | TGTGCCAGCAGCTTACAGATGGACGAGCAGTACTTC | CASSLQMDEQYF
TRBJ2-1 | TRBD1 | TRBV7-2 | . | TGTGCCAGCAGCTTAACTCAGGGGGTCTACAATGAGCAGTTCTTC | CASSLTQGVYNEQFF
TRBJ2-5 | . | TRBV21-1 | . | TGTGCCAGCAGTAAGGAGACCCAGTACTTC | CASSKETQYF
TRBJ2-7 | . | TRBV28 | . | TGTGCCAGTGCCGAGAGCTCCTACGAGCAGTACTTC | CASAESSYEQYF
TRBJ2-1 | TRBD1 | TRBV7-6 | . | TGTGCCAGCTCTCCGGGACAGGGATACAATGAGCAGTTCTTC | CASSPGQGYNEQFF
TRBJ2-3 | . | TRBV4-3 | . | TGCGCCAGCAGCCAAGCACCGCAGTCTAGCACAGATACGCAGTATTTT | CASSQAPQSSTDTQYF
TRBJ2-2 | . | TRBV20-1 | . | TGCAGTGCTGGTGGCGGGGAGCTGTTTTTT | CSAGGGELFF
TRBJ1-5 | . | TRBV15 | . | TGTGCCACCAGCAGAGATCAGGGGCCCCAGCATTTT | CATSRDQGPQHF
TRBJ2-3 | TRBD2 | TRBV27 | . | TGTGCCAGCAGACTAGCGGGAGGGCCTTTACTGACAGATACGCAGTATTTT | CASRLAGGPLLTDTQYF
TRBJ2-5 | . | TRBV11-2 | . | TGTGCCAGCAGCCCCCGACATGAGGGCAGGGAGACCCAGTACTTC | CASSPRHEGRETQYF
TRBJ2-5 | . | TRBV27 | few | TGTGCCAGCAGCGAACCAGGGGCGGGAGAGACCCAGTACTTC | CASSEPGAGETQYF
TRBJ2-2 | TRBD1 | TRBV7-2 | . | TGTGCCAGCAGCCACCGGACAGGGGGGAGGACCGGGGAGCTGTTTTTT | CASSHRTGGRTGELFF
TRBJ2-3 | . | TRBV9 | . | TGTGCCAGCAACCCCGGGACTAGCACAGATACGCAGTATTTT | CASNPGTSTDTQYF
TRBJ2-5 | . | TRBV29-1 | . | TGCAGCTTTCTCCCCGGTGGCACCCCCGTGTTGGGGACCCAGTACTTC | CSFLPGGTPVLGTQYF
TRBJ2-7 | TRBD1 | TRBV7-2 | . | TGTGCCAGCAGCTTTAATACCGGGACAGGAGGTACATACGAGCAGTACTTC | CASSFNTGTGGTYEQYF
TRBJ2-7 | TRBD2 | TRBV6-1 | few | TGTGCCAGCAGCCGAGCCCGGGGGGGGCCCTACGAGCAGTACTTC | CASSRARGGPYEQYF
TRBJ2-7 | TRBD2 | TRBV7-2 | once | TGTGCCAGCAGTTCTTCCGGGACTAGCGTCTACGAGCAGTACTTC | CASSSSGTSVYEQYF
TRBJ2-1 | . | TRBV6-5 | . | TGTGCCAGCAGTTTGGGCCGCTACAATGAGCAGTTCTTC | CASSLGRYNEQFF
TRBJ1-2 | TRBD1 | TRBV9 | . | TGTGCCAGCAGCGTTACGGACACAGGGGCTTCCTATGGCTACACCTTC | CASSVTDTGASYGYTF
TRBJ2-1 | . | TRBV29-1 | once | TGCAGCGTTGTTAGGGGACTTTTATACAATGAGCAGTTCTTC | CSVVRGLLYNEQFF
TRBJ1-4 | TRBD1 | TRBV18 | . | TGTGCCAGCTCCGGGACAGGGATAAATGAAAAACTGTTTTTT | CASSGTGINEKLFF